The table lists the clone carrying this T cell receptor (beta chain) with a few counts. This sample is part of a study of shared clonotypes between healthy human individuals. Trimming shortened V by 6 bases and J by 7 bases, and 18 bases separated the two germline ends. Per the germline V gene, CDR1 is MDHEN and CDR2 is SYDVKM. The CDR3 is made up of 14 amino acids. Generated by immunoSEQ multiplex PCR, the TCRdb table keeps only in-frame clones and is missing some. The sample shows 2 million to 2.5 million clones, 92% of them seen only once. Sequencing input: naive CD4+ T cells from PBMCs. Subset meaning: CD45RA+ positively selected. The V and J genes are TRBV28 and TRBJ1-2, with D hard to call. The TCR sequence derives from a young man in good health. Some clones in this sample may be carry-over from other donors' samples. The CDR3 sequence: CASSRPPGYGGYTF. CDR3 coding DNA: TGTGCCAGCAGCCGACCCCCGGGGTATGGTGGCTACACCTTC.